This T cell receptor (beta chain) was sequenced during a study of shared clonotypes between healthy human individuals. CDR1 and CDR2 (germline): SGDLS, YYNGEE. This CDR3 is 11 amino acids long. Trimming removed 3 bases at V and 7 bases at J, with 5 bases between. Each replicate PCR on the sorted subsets used 200 to 250 ng DNA (approximately 33,000 T cell genomes). Clones were sequenced by immunoSEQ multiplex PCR, and TCRdb holds only the in-frame ones, with some missing. The sample has roughly 2.2 million clones, 85% to 95% seen once. About this clone: The antigen remains undetermined. Other nucleotide sequences in the sample specify the same CDR3.

The study's findings and limits: Non-shared clonotypes displayed generation probabilities falling below those of clonotypes present in all four donors. Few donors restricted represented genetic and exposure-history diversity. Around 4.7% of naive CD4 clonotypes were shared across a few donors.

The TCR originated in a man between 18 and 35 years old in good health. Some clones in this sample may be carry-over from other donors' samples. The sample consisted of naive CD4+ T cells from PBMCs. The subset here: CD45RA+ positively selected. The chain has TRBV9 and TRBJ1-3; D gene uncertain. The CDR3 is CASSEGNTIYF. The CDR3 region has the DNA TGTGCCAGCAGCGAAGGGAACACCATATATTTT.